A selection of T cell receptor beta chains follows, all from one sample in a study of Ad26.COV2.S vaccination and SARS-CoV-2 variants. Method: immunoSEQ multiplex PCR; TCRdb's copy keeps in-frame clones and lacks some. The repertoire holds roughly 700,000 clones, roughly nine tenths seen once, with approximately 1.5% in the top ten. The sequences come from peripheral blood, collected in a trial of Ad26.COV2.S vaccine versus placebo. Receptors originate from a person between 18 and 60 years old who received the Ad26.COV2.S COVID-19 vaccine or a placebo. Both conserved end residues are part of each CDR3. Clone sizes are given selectively: once, few, many, or a class where the clone is expanded.

TRBV2	-	TRBJ1-4	CASSEGTGGGEKLFF
TRBV3-1/TRBV3-2	few	TRBJ1-1	CASSHTTGKTEAFF
TRBV18	few	TRBJ2-7	CASSKTPSGASYEQYF
TRBV5-4	-	TRBJ2-1	CASSLAVINEQFF
TRBV5-1	-	TRBJ2-3	CASSLAAGDTQYF
TRBV15	-	TRBJ2-3	CATSSWVKLAGVPDTQYF
TRBV5-6	once	TRBJ2-1	CASSPPPGLANYNEQFF
TRBV7-2	few	TRBJ1-2	CASSLDQEGYTF
TRBV5-4	-	TRBJ1-1	CASSLAGGSTEAFF
TRBV12-5	-	TRBJ2-7	CASGLVKLAGAGEQYF
TRBV7-6	-	TRBJ1-4	CASRPTGGGEKLFF
TRBV24-1	-	TRBJ2-3	CATSDPRLALTDTQYF
TRBV27	once	TRBJ1-2	CASSFVGHYGYTF
TRBV9	-	TRBJ2-1	CASSTPGQGANNEQFF
TRBV9	-	TRBJ2-7	CASSVAGNEQYF
TRBV12-2	-	TRBJ2-3	CASRVDGPCTDTQYF
TRBV12-3/TRBV12-4	-	TRBJ2-5	CASRGGQETQYF
TRBV2	-	TRBJ1-1	CASGGPGSYTEAFF
TRBV29-1	-	TRBJ1-2	CSVRGVGTYYGYTF
TRBV7-2	-	TRBJ2-7	CASSLASTGPHEQYF
TRBV3-1/TRBV3-2	-	TRBJ2-7	CASSQVGGLAGEQYF
TRBV5-8	-	TRBJ2-7	CASSRPGVGYEQYF
TRBV6-5	-	TRBJ1-3	CASSFGQPGNTIYF
TRBV19	-	TRBJ1-5	CASSIKVMFGNYSNQPQHF
TRBV18	-	TRBJ2-4	CASSSNSGDKNIQYF
TRBV29-1	-	TRBJ1-1	CSVKGQGNTEAFF
TRBV4-1	-	TRBJ2-7	CASSQAGLVSYEQYF
TRBV4-3	-	TRBJ1-2	CASSQDPGLTGYTF
TRBV9	-	TRBJ1-1	CASSVEDRGLAFF
TRBV6-1	-	TRBJ1-5	CASSEARGYSNQPQHF
TRBV5-4	-	TRBJ2-6	CASSLGGRSSGANVLTF
TRBV29-1	once	TRBJ1-2	CSAGQVYGYTF
TRBV27	-	TRBJ1-2	CASSFRGFEGGYTF